These 14 T cell receptor beta chains originate from one sample sequenced in a study of blood T cell repertoires in COVID-19. Profiled with immunoSEQ multiplex PCR; TCRdb holds only in-frame clones, not every one. In the table there are 25,000 to 35,000 clones, around 86% of which are singletons. Sequencing was carried out using peripheral blood. All receptors derive from a human donor in a cohort sampled during active COVID-19. The donor label of this sample is uncertain.

The chain recombines TRBV28 with TRBJ2-7; TRBD2 aligns across 7 bases. V was clipped by 2 bases and J by 3 bases; unmatched bases: 10. Germline values: CDR1 MDHEN, CDR2 SYDVKM. This CDR3 region has 16 residues. The CDR3 DNA reads as TGTGCCAGCAGTTTAGGGAGCGGGATCACGTTCTACGAGCAGTACTTC. It yields the protein CASSLGSGITFYEQYF.

This rearrangement joins TRBV5-1 to TRBJ1-1; D gene ambiguous. The CDR3 contains 15 residues. Germline loops: CDR1 SGHRS, CDR2 YFSETQ. Between the trimmed V and J ends, which lost 3 bases and 6 bases, there was a span of 18 bases. CDR3 sequence reads: CASSYGLVAFAEAFF. Written as DNA, the CDR3 is TGCGCCAGCAGCTACGGACTTGTGGCGTTTGCTGAAGCTTTCTTT.

This clone was counted once. The chain employs TRBV10-3 and TRBJ2-2, with 10 bases lining up with TRBD1. J gave up 6 bases and V 10 bases, and 8 bases lay outside the gene matches. The CDR3 contains 14 residues. CDR1 and CDR2 from the germline V gene are ENHRY and SYGVKD. The CDR3 region has the DNA TGTGCCACCGCCGGGACAGGGGACGCCGGGGAGCTGTTTTTT. Translation: CATAGTGDAGELFF.

The V call is TRBV19, the J call TRBJ2-7; tentative D call: TRBD1 (5 bases). The CDR3 consists of 14 residues. Trimming stripped 6 bases from V and 9 bases from J, with 21 bases between. CDR1 is LNHDA, CDR2 SQIVND, per germline (reference sequence). This CDR3 reads CASSRTRSQRGQYF. As DNA, the CDR3 is TGTGCCAGTAGCCGGACACGAAGCCAAAGAGGGCAGTACTTC.

The sample holds a few counts of this clone. The CDR3 is CASSPLGTGNTEAFF. CDR3 nucleotides: TGTGCCAGCAGCCCCCTCGGCACAGGAAACACTGAAGCTTTCTTT. The V and J genes are TRBV14 and TRBJ1-1; D is possibly TRBD1 (5 bases). The CDR3 runs 15 residues. With 4 bases removed from V and 2 bases from J, the gap between germline ends came to 14 bases. Germline V lookup: CDR1 SGHDN, CDR2 FVKESK.

This chain joins TRBV5-1 and TRBJ2-6; D might be TRBD2 (5 bases). Germline V gene sequence: CDR1 SGHRS, CDR2 YFSETQ. Trimming pared 4 bases from V and 0 bases from J, leaving 14 bases between. There are 17 residues in the CDR3. Here the CDR3 reads CASSLSPGSSGANVLTF. DNA for the CDR3: TGCGCCAGCAGCCTGTCCCCGGGGTCCTCTGGGGCCAACGTCCTGACTTTC.

This chain uses TRBV10-3 with TRBJ2-5; D is unclear. The CDR3 covers 12 residues. The ends were cut back, 2 bases at V and 3 bases at J, with 4 bases in the middle. CDR1 and CDR2 from the germline V gene are ENHRY and SYGVKD. The CDR3 sequence is CAISETKETQYF. The DNA for the CDR3 is TGTGCCATCAGTGAGACTAAAGAGACCCAGTACTTC.

This clone has more than one count but fewer than ten. The V call is TRBV5-1, the J call TRBJ2-7; 7 bases fit TRBD2. CDR1 is SGHRS and CDR2 is YFSETQ in the germline V gene. The CDR3 extends over 14 amino acids. The ends lost 2 bases at V and 6 bases at J; junction bases unmatched: 8. The CDR3 DNA reads as TGCGCCAGCAGCTTTCGCAGCGGGACCCCCGAGCAGTACTTC. Translation gives CASSFRSGTPEQYF.

The chain couples TRBV7-2 to TRBJ1-5; D is perhaps TRBD1 (6 bases). Trimming took off 1 base at V and 5 bases at J, with 12 bases between the two ends. Germline-derived CDR1 and CDR2 are SGHTA and FQGNSA. This CDR3 comprises 15 residues. This CDR3 is CASSLGGGGHQPQHF. The CDR3 nucleotides read TGTGCCAGCAGCTTAGGAGGGGGGGGCCATCAGCCCCAGCATTTT.

The chain uses TRBV6-6 and TRBJ2-1; TRBD2 aligns across 16 bases. CDR3 size: 15 residues. With 5 bases clipped from V and 7 bases from J, the junction kept 2 bases outside the gene matches. Per germline, CDR1 MNHNY and CDR2 SVGAGI (reference sequence). CDR3 DNA: TGTGCCAGCAGTCCGGGACTAGCGGGAGGGAATGAGCAGTTCTTC. The encoded protein is CASSPGLAGGNEQFF.

This chain's CDR3 is CASSLADEQFF. CDR3 coding DNA: TGCGCCAGCAGCTTGGCAGATGAGCAGTTCTTC. The genes are TRBV5-1 and TRBJ2-1; D uncertain. The germline gives CDR1 SGHRS, CDR2 YFSETQ. The ends were cut back, 0 bases at V and 8 bases at J, with 3 bases in the middle. The CDR3 contains 11 residues.

The chain combines TRBV5-1 with TRBJ2-7; TRBD2 aligns across 9 bases. Trimming removed 2 bases from V and 3 bases from J; junction bases left unmatched: 6. Germline lookup yields CDR1 SGHRS and CDR2 YFSETQ. This CDR3 contains 15 residues. The CDR3: CASSLQAGGNYEQYF. CDR3 coding DNA: TGCGCCAGCAGCTTACAAGCGGGGGGAAACTACGAGCAGTACTTC. The variable domain in full, completed from reference TRBV5-1 and TRBJ2-7, reads KAGVTQTPRYLIKTRGQQVTLSCSPISGHRSVSWYQQTPGQGLQFLFEYFSETQRNKGNFPGRFSGRQFSNSRSEMNVSTLELGDSALYLCASSLQAGGNYEQYFGPGTRLTVT.

The CDR3 DNA reads as TGCGCCAGCAGTGGTATGGGGGGCACCGGGGAGCTGTTTTTT. This sequence encodes CASSGMGGTGELFF. J is TRBJ2-2 and V is TRBV5-1; D possibly corresponds to TRBD2 (6 bases). The germline V gene encodes CDR1 SGHRS and CDR2 YFSETQ. The CDR3 runs to 14 residues. The V end was cut by 5 bases, the J end by 4 bases, with 12 bases between.

The V and J genes are TRBV28 and TRBJ1-3; 9 bases align to TRBD1. CDR3 length: 15 residues. Unmatched junction bases numbered 8, after V lost 5 bases and J lost 6 bases. Germline V gene data show CDR1 as MDHEN and CDR2 as SYDVKM. The CDR3 region has the DNA TGTGCCAGCAGTGCCGCCGGACAGGGGAAAAACACCATATATTTT. Translated, it gives CASSAAGQGKNTIYF.